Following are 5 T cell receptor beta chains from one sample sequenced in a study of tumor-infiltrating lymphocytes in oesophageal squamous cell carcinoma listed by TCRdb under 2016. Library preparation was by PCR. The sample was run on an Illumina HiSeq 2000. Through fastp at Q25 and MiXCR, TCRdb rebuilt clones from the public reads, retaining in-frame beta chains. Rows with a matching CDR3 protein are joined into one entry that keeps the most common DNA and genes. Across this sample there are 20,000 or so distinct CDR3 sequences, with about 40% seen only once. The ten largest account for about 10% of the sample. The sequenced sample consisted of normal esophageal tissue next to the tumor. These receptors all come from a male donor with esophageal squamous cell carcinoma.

This CDR3 reads CASINTWRGIKNYNEQYF. CDR3 nucleotides: TGTGCCAGCATTAATACATGGCGCGGGATAAAAAATTACAATGAGCAGTACTTC. V and J are TRBV6-1 and TRBJ2-7; TRBD2 might be the D (6 bases). Germline CDR1 is MNHNS and CDR2 is SASEGT. The CDR3 is made up of 18 amino acids. The V end lost 7 bases, the J end lost 7 bases, and 32 bases lay between the germline ends.

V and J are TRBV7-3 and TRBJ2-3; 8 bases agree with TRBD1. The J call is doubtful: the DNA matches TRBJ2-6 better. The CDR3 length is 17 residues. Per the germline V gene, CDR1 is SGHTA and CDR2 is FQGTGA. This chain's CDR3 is CASSSGQGRSGANVLTF. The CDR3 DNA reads TGTGCCAGCAGCTCCGGACAGGGACGCTCTGGGGCCAACGTCCTGACTTTC.

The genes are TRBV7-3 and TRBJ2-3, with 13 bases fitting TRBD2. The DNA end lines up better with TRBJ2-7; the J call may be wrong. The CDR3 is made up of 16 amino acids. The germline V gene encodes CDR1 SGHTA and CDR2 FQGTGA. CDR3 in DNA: TGTGCCAGCAGCTTATCCTGGACTAGCGGGGGCAATGAGCAGTACTTC. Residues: CASSLSWTSGGNEQYF.

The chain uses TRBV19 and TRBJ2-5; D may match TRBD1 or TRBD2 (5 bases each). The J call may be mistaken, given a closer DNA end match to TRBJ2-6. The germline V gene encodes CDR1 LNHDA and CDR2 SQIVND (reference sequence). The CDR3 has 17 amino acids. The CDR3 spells CASSRDGLGAGANVLTF. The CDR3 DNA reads TGTGCCAGTAGCAGGGACGGCCTAGGGGCTGGGGCCAACGTCCTGACTTTC.

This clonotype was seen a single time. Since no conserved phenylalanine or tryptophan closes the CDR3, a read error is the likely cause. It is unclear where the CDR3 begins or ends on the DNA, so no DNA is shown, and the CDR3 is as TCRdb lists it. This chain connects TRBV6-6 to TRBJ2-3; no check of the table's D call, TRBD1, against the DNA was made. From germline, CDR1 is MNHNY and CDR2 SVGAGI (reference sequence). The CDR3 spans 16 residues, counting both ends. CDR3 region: CASSYREPQETQYFGP.